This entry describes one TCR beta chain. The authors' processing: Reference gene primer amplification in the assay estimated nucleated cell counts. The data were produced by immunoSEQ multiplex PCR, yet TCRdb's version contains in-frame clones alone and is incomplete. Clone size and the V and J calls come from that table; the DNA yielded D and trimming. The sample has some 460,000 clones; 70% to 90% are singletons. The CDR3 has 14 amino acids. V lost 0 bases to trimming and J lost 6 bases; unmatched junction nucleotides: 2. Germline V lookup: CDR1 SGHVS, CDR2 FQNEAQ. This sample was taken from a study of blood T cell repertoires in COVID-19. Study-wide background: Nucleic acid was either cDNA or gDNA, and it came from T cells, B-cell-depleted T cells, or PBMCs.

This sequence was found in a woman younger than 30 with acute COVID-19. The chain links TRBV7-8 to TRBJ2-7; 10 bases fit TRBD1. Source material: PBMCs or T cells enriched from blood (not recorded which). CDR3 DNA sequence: TGTGCCAGCAGCTTAGCGGGGACAGGGGCCGAGCAGTACTTC. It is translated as CASSLAGTGAEQYF.